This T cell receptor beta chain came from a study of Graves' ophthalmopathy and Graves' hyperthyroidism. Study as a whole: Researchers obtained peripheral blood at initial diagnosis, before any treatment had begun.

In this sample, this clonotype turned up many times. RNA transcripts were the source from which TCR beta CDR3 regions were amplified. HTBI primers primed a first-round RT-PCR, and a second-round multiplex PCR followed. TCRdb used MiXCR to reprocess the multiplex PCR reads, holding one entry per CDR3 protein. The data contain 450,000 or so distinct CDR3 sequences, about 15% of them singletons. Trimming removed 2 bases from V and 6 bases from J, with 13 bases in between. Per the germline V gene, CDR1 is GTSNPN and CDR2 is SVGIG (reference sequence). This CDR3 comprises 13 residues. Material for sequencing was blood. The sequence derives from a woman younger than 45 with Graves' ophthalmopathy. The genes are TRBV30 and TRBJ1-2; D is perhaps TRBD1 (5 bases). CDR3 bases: TGTGCCTGGAGTCCTGGGACCCCCCATGGCTACACCTTC. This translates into CAWSPGTPHGYTF. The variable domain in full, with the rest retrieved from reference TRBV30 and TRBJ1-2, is SQTIHQWPATLVQPVGSPLSLECTVEGTSNPNLYWYRQAAGRGLQLLFYSVGIGQISSEVPQNLSASRPQDRQFILSSKKLLLSDSGFYLCAWSPGTPHGYTFGSGTRLTVV.